This T cell receptor (beta chain) was identified during a study of T cells in Graves' hyperthyroidism and ophthalmopathy. Study-wide results and limits: Ophthalmopathy was predicted by the model a median of approximately 6.6 months ahead of onset.

This clonotype was counted at least ten times. The antigen is not known. The junction does not match germline at one end; this may be a read error. RNA transcripts were the template for amplifying TCR beta CDR3 regions. TCR CDR3 underwent first-round RT-PCR with the HTBI primer set. TCRdb re-derived calls from the multiplex PCR reads in MiXCR, one entry per CDR3 protein. This sample has about 610,000 distinct CDR3 sequences, with more than 15% found just once. Germline V gene lookup returns CDR1 LGHDT and CDR2 YNNKEL (reference sequence). The CDR3 contains 14 residues. This clonotype was obtained from a woman aged 40 to 50 with Graves' ophthalmopathy. V gene TRBV3-1 combines with J gene TRBJ2-5, with a weak D call TRBD1 (5 bases). Sequencing was done on a sample of blood. CDR3 amino acids: CASSPTVGQETQYF. CDR3 DNA sequence: TGTGCAAGCAGCCCGACAGTAGGCCAAGAGACCCAGTACTTC.